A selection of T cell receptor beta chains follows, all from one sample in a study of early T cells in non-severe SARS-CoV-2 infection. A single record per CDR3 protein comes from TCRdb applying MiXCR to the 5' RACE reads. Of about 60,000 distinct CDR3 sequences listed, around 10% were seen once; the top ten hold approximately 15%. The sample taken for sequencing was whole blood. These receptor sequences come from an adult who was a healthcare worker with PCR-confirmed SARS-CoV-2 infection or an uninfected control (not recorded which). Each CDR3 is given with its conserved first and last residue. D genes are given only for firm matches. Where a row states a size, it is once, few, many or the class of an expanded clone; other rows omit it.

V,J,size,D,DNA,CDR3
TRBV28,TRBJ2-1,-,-,TGTGCCACTTATCCCGGGACCAGCAGGCCCAATGAGCAGTTCTTC,CATYPGTSRPNEQFF
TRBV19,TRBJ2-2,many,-,TGTGCCAGTAGCTCCGGACTCAGGGCGAACACCGGGGAGCTGTTTTTT,CASSSGLRANTGELFF
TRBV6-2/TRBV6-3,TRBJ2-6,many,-,TGTGCCAGCAGCTTCTCTGGGGCCAACGTCCTGACTTTC,CASSFSGANVLTF
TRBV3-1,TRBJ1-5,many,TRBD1,TGTGCCAGCAGCCAACAAGGGACAGGGGTTGTTCAGCCCCAGCATTTT,CASSQQGTGVVQPQHF
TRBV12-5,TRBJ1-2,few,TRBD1,TGTGCTAGTGGTTTGGCCGGTGGGACAGGGGATGGCTACACCTTC,CASGLAGGTGDGYTF
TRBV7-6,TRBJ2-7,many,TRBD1,TGTGCCAGCAGCGAACGGACAGGGGGCTACGAGCAGTACTTC,CASSERTGGYEQYF
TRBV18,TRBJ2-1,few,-,TGTGCCAGCTCACCACCGGCGGGATCAAACAATGAGCAGTTCTTC,CASSPPAGSNNEQFF
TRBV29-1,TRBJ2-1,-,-,TGCAGCGTCTTTCCACCCAATGAGCAGTTCTTC,CSVFPPNEQFF
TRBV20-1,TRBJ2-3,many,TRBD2,TGCAGTGCTCCTCCCGGGAGGGCCCGAACAGATACGCAGTATTTT,CSAPPGRARTDTQYF
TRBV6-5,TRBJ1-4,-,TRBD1,TGTGCCAGCAGTTCTCCGGGACAGGGAAATGAAAAACTGTTTTTT,CASSSPGQGNEKLFF
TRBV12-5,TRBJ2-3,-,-,TGTGCTAGTGGTTCCCCAGCGGGCCTAAGCACAGATACGCAGTATTTT,CASGSPAGLSTDTQYF
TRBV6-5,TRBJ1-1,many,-,TGTGCCAGCAGCGGGACGGGGACCATGAACACTGAAGCTTTCTTT,CASSGTGTMNTEAFF
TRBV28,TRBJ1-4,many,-,TGTGCCAGCAGACAAACCGGAGATAATGAAAAACTGTTTTTT,CASRQTGDNEKLFF
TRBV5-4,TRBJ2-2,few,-,TGTGTCAGCAGCTTGGTCCGGGGCAGCACCGGGGAGCTGTTTTTT,CVSSLVRGSTGELFF
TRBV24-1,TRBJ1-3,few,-,TGTGCCACCAGTGACCCAGGCACTGGAAACACCATATATTTT,CATSDPGTGNTIYF
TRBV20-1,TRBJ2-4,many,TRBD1,TGCAGTGCTAGCCCCAACAGGGGGTTGGAAAACATTCAGTACTTC,CSASPNRGLENIQYF
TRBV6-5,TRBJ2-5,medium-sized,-,TGTGCCAGCAGTCCTGTTCAGGGGACGGGAAGTTGGGAGACCCAGTACTTC,CASSPVQGTGSWETQYF
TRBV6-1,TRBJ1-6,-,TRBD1,TGTGCCAGCAGGGACGACAGGGTGAATTCACCCCTCCACTTT,CASRDDRVNSPLHF
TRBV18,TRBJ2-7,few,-,TGTGCCAGCTCACCAACCTACATTACTAGGGACTACGAGCAGTACTTC,CASSPTYITRDYEQYF
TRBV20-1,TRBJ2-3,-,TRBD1,TGCAGTGCTAGGACCGGGACAGGGGCCTTCTTTAGCACAGATACGCAGTATTTT,CSARTGTGAFFSTDTQYF
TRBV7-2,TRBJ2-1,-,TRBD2,TGTGCCAGCAGCTTACAAGGGACTAGCGGCTACAATGAGCAGTTCTTC,CASSLQGTSGYNEQFF
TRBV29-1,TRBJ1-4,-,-,TGCAGCGCCCTCTATGAAAAACTGTTTTTT,CSALYEKLFF
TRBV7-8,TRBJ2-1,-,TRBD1,TGTGCCAGCAGCTTAGAGGCAGGGGGCACCTACAATGAGCAGTTCTTC,CASSLEAGGTYNEQFF
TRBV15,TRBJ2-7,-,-,TGTGCCACCAGCAGAGGCCGCGAGATGGGGTACGAGCAGTACTTC,CATSRGREMGYEQYF
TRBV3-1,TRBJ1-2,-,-,TGTGCCAGCAGTCAGGCGAGGGATGGCTACACCTTC,CASSQARDGYTF
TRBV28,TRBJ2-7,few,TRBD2,TGTGCCAGCAGTAAGCCCCGGGGGGACGAGCAGTACTTC,CASSKPRGDEQYF
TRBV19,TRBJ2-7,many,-,TGTGCCAGTACCCCCGGAGGGGGACTACCCTACGAGCAGTACTTC,CASTPGGGLPYEQYF
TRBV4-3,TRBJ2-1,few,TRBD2,TGCGCCAGCAGCCAACCATTAGGGACTAGCGGGCGAACAGAGCAGTTCTTC,CASSQPLGTSGRTEQFF
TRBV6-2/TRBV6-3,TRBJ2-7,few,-,TGTGCCAGCAGACTCCCGGATATATACGAGCAGTACTTC,CASRLPDIYEQYF
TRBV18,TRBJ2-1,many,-,TGTGCCAGCTCACCCCCGGGGGGCGCGAGGTTAAATGAGCAGTTCTTC,CASSPPGGARLNEQFF
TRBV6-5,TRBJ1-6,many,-,TGTGCCAGCAGTTCCGGGGATTCACCCCTCCACTTT,CASSSGDSPLHF
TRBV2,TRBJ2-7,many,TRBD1,TGTGCCAGCAGACCCGGGACAGGGGGCTACGAGCAGTACTTC,CASRPGTGGYEQYF
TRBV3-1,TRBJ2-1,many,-,TGTGCCAGCTCCTGGGGGACGGACAATGAGCAGTTCTTC,CASSWGTDNEQFF
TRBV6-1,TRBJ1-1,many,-,TGTGCCAGCAGGGTGACAGTGAACACTGAAGCTTTCTTT,CASRVTVNTEAFF
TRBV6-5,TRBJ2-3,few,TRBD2,TGTGCCAGCACCCCACTAGCGGGAAACACAGATACGCAGTATTTT,CASTPLAGNTDTQYF
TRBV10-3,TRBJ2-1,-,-,TGTGCCATCAGTGAGGAAGGGGGGCAGGTGAATGAGCAGTTCTTC,CAISEEGGQVNEQFF
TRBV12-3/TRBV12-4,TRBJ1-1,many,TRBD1,TGTGCCAGCAGCCCCAGGGGGTTTGCTGAAGCTTTCTTT,CASSPRGFAEAFF
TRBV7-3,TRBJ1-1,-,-,TGTGCCAGCAGCGCAAACGGCGAGAACACTGAAGCTTTCTTT,CASSANGENTEAFF
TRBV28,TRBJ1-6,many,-,TGTGCCAGCAGTTTATTGAGCTATAATTCACCCCTCCACTTT,CASSLLSYNSPLHF
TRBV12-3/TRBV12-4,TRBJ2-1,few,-,TGTGCCAGCAGTTTAGTCAGGGGCAATGAGCAGTTCTTC,CASSLVRGNEQFF
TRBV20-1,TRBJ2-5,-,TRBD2,TGCAGTGCTGACAGCGGGAGCCAGGAGACCCAGTACTTC,CSADSGSQETQYF
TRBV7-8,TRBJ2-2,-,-,TGTGCCAGCAGCTTAGCGGCAGGGACAACCGGGGAGCTGTTTTTT,CASSLAAGTTGELFF
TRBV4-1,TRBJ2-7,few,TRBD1,TGCGCCAGCAGCCAAGCGGTCTCTGGACAGGGTGGTTCCTACGAGCAGTACTTC,CASSQAVSGQGGSYEQYF
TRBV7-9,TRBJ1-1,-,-,TGTGCCAGCAGCTTAGAAGCGACTGAAGCTTTCTTT,CASSLEATEAFF
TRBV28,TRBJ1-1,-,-,TGTGCCAGCAGTTTGGATTGGCAGGGGGCTTTCTTT,CASSLDWQGAFF
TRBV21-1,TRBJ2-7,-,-,TGTGCCAGCAGCAAAGCGGCCGTCTCCTACGAGCAGTACTTC,CASSKAAVSYEQYF
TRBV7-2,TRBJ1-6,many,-,TGTGCCAGCAGCTTAATCCCGGGGGCAGGGTCACCCCTCCACTTT,CASSLIPGAGSPLHF
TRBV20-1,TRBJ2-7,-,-,TGCAGTGCTCGAAAACAACCTACCTACGAGCAGTACTTC,CSARKQPTYEQYF